This T cell receptor (beta chain) was profiled in a study of CD8 T cells in ankylosing spondylitis. TCR beta libraries were made by quantitative 5'-RACE with molecular barcodes. TCRdb passed the 5' RACE reads through MiXCR, listing each CDR3 protein once. The sample lists 90,000 to 120,000 distinct CDR3 sequences, around 24% occurring once. Overall study findings and caveats: Peripheral blood held disease-linked clones only at relatively low frequency, and these were CD8+. Previously reported in reactive arthritis synovial fluid and blood were some of the motif variants. For ankylosing spondylitis blood, a TCR beta motif of about eight highly homologous variants appeared characteristic.

Turning to this clonotype: The antigen is undetermined.

The sequence derives from a male donor with ankylosing spondylitis. The specimen sequenced was synovial fluid, either unsorted or a sorted T cell fraction (not recorded which).

DNA of the CDR3: TGCAGTGCCCAGGACAGGTCGAACACCGGGGAGCTGTTTTTT. Translation: CSAQDRSNTGELFF. V usage is TRBV20-1 and J usage is TRBJ2-2, with 7 bases lining up with TRBD1. The CDR3 sequence is 14 residues long. Trimming took 6 bases from V and 0 from J; bases not matched to a gene: 4. CDR1 and CDR2 (germline): DFQATT, SNEGSKA (reference sequence).